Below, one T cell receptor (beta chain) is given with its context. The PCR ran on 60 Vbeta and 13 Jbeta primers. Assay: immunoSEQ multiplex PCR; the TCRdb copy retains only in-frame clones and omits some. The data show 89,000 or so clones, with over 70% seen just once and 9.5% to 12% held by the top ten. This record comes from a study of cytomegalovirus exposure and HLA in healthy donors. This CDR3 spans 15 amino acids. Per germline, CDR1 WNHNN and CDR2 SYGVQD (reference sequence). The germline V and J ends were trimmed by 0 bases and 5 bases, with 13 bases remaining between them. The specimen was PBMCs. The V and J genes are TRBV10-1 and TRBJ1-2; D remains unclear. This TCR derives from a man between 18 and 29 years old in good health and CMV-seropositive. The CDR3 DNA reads TGCGCCAGCAGTGAGTCGAAGACACCTCGGTATGGCTACACCTTC. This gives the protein CASSESKTPRYGYTF.